This T cell receptor beta chain originates from a study of a mutant IDH1 vaccine in newly diagnosed glioma. Study details: The earlier regimen, radiotherapy, temozolomide, or both, was most often both. Study results and caveats: Most patients, around 94%, showed vaccine-induced immune responses.

Germline CDR1 SQVTM, CDR2 ANQGSEA. CDR3 size: 11 residues. V dropped 6 bases and J dropped 1 base, with 7 bases sitting between them. The sample's time point: week 35, safety follow-up. Topical imiquimod accompanied each vaccine dose, which consisted of 300 ug of mutant IDH1 20-mer peptide. Patients came in for eight vaccinations, in weeks 1, 3, 5, 7, 11, 15, 19 and 23. New WHO grade 3 or 4 astrocytomas that were IDH1-mutant and ATRX-lost occurred in the donors. The protocol was immunoSEQ multiplex PCR, while the TCRdb copy is restricted to in-frame clones and leaves out a portion. Of about 60,000 clones in the sample, about 86% were seen once. To note about this clone: No antigen is known for it.

This TCR came from a middle-aged man with glioma. The V call is TRBV29-1, the J call TRBJ2-7, with D perhaps TRBD1 (5 bases). Sequencing used PBMCs, obtained from a glioma patient whose treatment included an IDH1 peptide vaccine. In DNA, the CDR3 is TGCAGCGTCGACAGTTCCTACGAGCAGTACTTC. This gives the protein CSVDSSYEQYF.